This entry lists 31 T cell receptor beta chains sequenced from one sample in a study of shared clonotypes between healthy human individuals. Method: immunoSEQ multiplex PCR; TCRdb's copy keeps in-frame clones and lacks some. This sample carries under 1,100,000 clones, around 74% of them seen once, and the ten largest clones take 1.4% to 1.5%. The material sequenced was memory CD4+ T cells sorted from blood. The subset here: CD45RA-negative fraction. Receptor source: a man aged 18 to 30 in good health.

Concerning this clone itself: A much bigger clone sits one base away, suggesting this may be a read error. Other nucleotide sequences in the sample specify the same CDR3. The chain employs TRBV28 and TRBJ1-1; 9 bases map to TRBD1. V lost 5 bases and J lost 4; bases outside the gene matches: 2. From germline, CDR1 is MDHEN and CDR2 SYDVKM. The CDR3 loop spans 13 amino acids. The CDR3 DNA reads as TGTGCCAGCAGTCGACAGGGGGGCACTGAAGCTTTCTTT. This translates into CASSRQGGTEAFF.

This clone was detected once. This chain uses TRBV11-2 with TRBJ2-5; 11 bases are a match to TRBD1. V trimming: 4 bases; J trimming: 2 bases; junction bases outside the gene matches: 9. Germline assignment: CDR1 SGHAT and CDR2 FQNNGV. The CDR3 runs 17 residues. Written as DNA, the CDR3 is TGTGCCAGCAGCTCCAGGACAGGGGGCTGGGCACAAGAGACCCAGTACTTC. Amino acid sequence: CASSSRTGGWAQETQYF. Together with reference TRBV11-2 and TRBJ2-5, the CDR3 gives the full variable domain: EAGVAQSPRYKIIEKRQSVAFWCNPISGHATLYWYQQILGQGPKLLIQFQNNGVVDDSQLPKDRFSAERLKGVDSTLKIQPAKLEDSAVYLCASSSRTGGWAQETQYFGPGTRLLVL.

The count of this clone is one. The chain has TRBV9 and TRBJ2-2; 9 bases agree with TRBD1. This CDR3 has 16 residues. The germline gives CDR1 SGDLS, CDR2 YYNGEE. J gave up 0 bases and V 4 bases, and 4 bases lay outside the gene matches. The CDR3 loop reads CASSSRQGANTGELFF. CDR3 sequence (DNA): TGTGCCAGCAGCTCGAGACAGGGGGCGAACACCGGGGAGCTGTTTTTT.

Written as DNA, the CDR3 is TGTGCCTGGTCGACTGGTAGCGGGGAGGAGACCCAGTACTTC. This sequence encodes CAWSTGSGEETQYF. The chain combines TRBV30 with TRBJ2-5, with TRBD2 matching over 8 bases. This CDR3 has 14 residues. J gave up 5 bases and V 5 bases, and 10 bases lay outside the gene matches. CDR1 is GTSNPN and CDR2 is SVGIG in the germline V gene (reference sequence).

In this sample, this clone turned up once. The rearrangement uses TRBV10-1 and TRBJ2-5; either TRBD1 or TRBD2 may supply D (5 bases each). The CDR3 consists of 14 residues. Between the trimmed V and J ends, which lost 5 bases and 5 bases, there was a span of 15 bases. Germline V gene sequence: CDR1 WNHNN, CDR2 SYGVQD (reference sequence). The CDR3 sequence: CASSIGTSGETQYF. CDR3 nucleotide sequence: TGCGCCAGCAGTATTGGGACCTCCGGGGAGACCCAGTACTTC.

The genes are TRBV9 and TRBJ1-1, with D tentatively TRBD1 (5 bases). The germline gives CDR1 SGDLS, CDR2 YYNGEE. The CDR3 length is 14 residues. The V end lost 3 bases, the J end lost 1 base, and 10 bases lay between the germline ends. CDR3 nucleotides: TGTGCCAGCAGCGCCCAGGGAACGAACACTGAAGCTTTCTTT. Protein sequence: CASSAQGTNTEAFF.

This sequence joins TRBV5-5 and TRBJ1-3, with unresolved D. The CDR3 covers 16 residues. Per the germline V gene, CDR1 is SGHKS and CDR2 is YYEKEE (reference sequence). V dropped 0 bases and J dropped 1 base, with 11 bases sitting between them. CDR3 amino acids: CASSLAAGNSGNTIYF. In nucleotides, the CDR3 is TGTGCCAGCAGCTTGGCGGCGGGCAATTCTGGAAACACCATATATTTT.

The rearrangement links TRBV7-2 to TRBJ2-2, with D perhaps being TRBD1 or TRBD2 (5 bases each). The CDR3 is made up of 15 amino acids. V lost 6 bases and J 0 bases, leaving 11 bases between the germline ends. Germline V CDR1 and CDR2: SGHTA, FQGNSA. The CDR3 DNA reads TGTGCCAGCAGACGGGACGCTTCGAACACCGGGGAGCTGTTTTTT. Translated: CASRRDASNTGELFF.

The CDR3 region is CASSQAPGTTLSAQYF. CDR3 sequence (DNA): TGCGCCAGCAGCCAAGCCCCCGGGACTACGCTATCTGCGCAGTATTTT. The rearrangement joins TRBV4-1 to TRBJ2-3; 7 nucleotides agree with TRBD2. Germline V CDR1 and CDR2: MGHRA, YSYEKL. CDR3 length: 16 amino acids. Trimming took 1 base from V and 10 from J; bases not matched to a gene: 14.

This clone has just one count. V is TRBV5-6 and J is TRBJ2-3; TRBD2 matches 7 bases. With V trimmed by 0 bases and J by 5 bases, 9 bases remained unmatched. The length of the CDR3 is 16 residues. Germline values: CDR1 SGHDT, CDR2 YYEEEE. In nucleotides, the CDR3 is TGTGCCAGCAGCTTGGGAAGCGGGGAGATTAGAGATACGCAGTATTTT. This translates into CASSLGSGEIRDTQYF.

This chain joins TRBV27 and TRBJ1-2; D is perhaps TRBD1 (5 bases). V was cut by 3 bases and J by 4 bases, with 21 bases left in between. Germline V gives CDR1 MNHEY, CDR2 SMNVEV (reference sequence). The CDR3 is 17 amino acids. Written as DNA, the CDR3 is TGTGCCAGCAGTTTGCCAGCCGGGGACCCCCCGCGCTATGGCTACACCTTC. Translation: CASSLPAGDPPRYGYTF.

V and J are TRBV7-2 and TRBJ2-3; no clear D. V lost 1 base to trimming and J lost 8 bases, with 10 bases between them. CDR1 SGHTA and CDR2 FQGNSA come from the germline V gene. The CDR3 runs 13 residues. The CDR3, as DNA: TGTGCCAGCAGCTTAGAGGTTTTTGTTACGCAGTATTTT. As protein: CASSLEVFVTQYF.

This clone was seen only a few times. This chain connects TRBV6-4 to TRBJ2-3, with unresolved D. The V end lost 4 bases, the J end lost 5 bases, and 10 bases lay between the germline ends. The CDR3 is made up of 13 amino acids. Per germline, CDR1 MRHNA and CDR2 SNTAGT. Here the CDR3 DNA reads TGTGCCAGCAGTGCGAGGAACGGAGATACGCAGTATTTT. Translating it yields CASSARNGDTQYF.

V usage is TRBV30 and J usage is TRBJ1-1, with 9 bases fitting TRBD1. Germline values: CDR1 GTSNPN, CDR2 SVGIG (reference sequence). The ends lost 4 bases at V and 5 bases at J; junction bases unmatched: 23. This CDR3 has 19 amino acids. CDR3 nucleotide sequence: TGTGCCTGGAAGTATTATCGGGACAGGGATAGTGCGGCCCCTACTGAAGCTTTCTTT. Its protein is CAWKYYRDRDSAAPTEAFF.

The chain uses TRBV5-1 and TRBJ2-3; 9 bases match TRBD1. The ends lost 5 bases at V and 3 bases at J; junction bases unmatched: 7. Germline V lookup: CDR1 SGHRS, CDR2 YFSETQ. The CDR3 is 15 residues long. For the CDR3, the DNA is TGCGCCAGCAGTTATAGACAGGGGGGGACAGATACGCAGTATTTT. Translating it yields CASSYRQGGTDTQYF. The variable domain in full, with the rest retrieved from reference TRBV5-1 and TRBJ2-3, is KAGVTQTPRYLIKTRGQQVTLSCSPISGHRSVSWYQQTPGQGLQFLFEYFSETQRNKGNFPGRFSGRQFSNSRSEMNVSTLELGDSALYLCASSYRQGGTDTQYFGPGTRLTVL.

The rearrangement joins TRBV6-1 to TRBJ1-1; 7 nucleotides line up with TRBD1. The V gene's germline CDR1 is MNHNS and CDR2 SASEGT. The CDR3 runs 15 residues. The trim removed 7 bases at V and 5 bases at J, leaving 13 bases unmatched. CDR3 bases: TGTGCCAGCACCAGGTCTCGACAGGGTGGGACTGAAGCTTTCTTT. Translating it yields CASTRSRQGGTEAFF.

The chain links TRBV5-6 to TRBJ2-6, with D unclear. The CDR3 spans 18 residues. V lost 1 base, J lost 0 bases, and 14 bases lay in between. Germline V lookup: CDR1 SGHDT, CDR2 YYEEEE. CDR3 nucleotides: TGTGCCAGCAGCTTGAGGGCAGCTTACCTCTCTGGGGCCAACGTCCTGACTTTC. Protein: CASSLRAAYLSGANVLTF.

The chain carries TRBV6-5 and TRBJ2-3, with 8 nucleotides matching TRBD2. Germline V CDR1 and CDR2: MNHEY, SVGAGI. Trimming at V came to 4 bases and at J to 6 bases, leaving 6 bases not matched to a gene. The CDR3 totals 14 residues. CDR3 region: CASSSTGGLDTQYF. CDR3 DNA: TGTGCCAGCAGTTCTACGGGGGGGCTTGATACGCAGTATTTT.

This rearrangement joins TRBV2 to TRBJ1-2; 8 positions agree with TRBD1. Germline CDR1 and CDR2: SNHLY and FYNNEI. The V and J ends lost 6 bases and 8 bases, in that order; junction bases with no gene match: 14. The CDR3 runs to 15 residues. CDR3 amino acids: CASSYTRTGSDGYTF. The CDR3 coding sequence is TGTGCCAGCAGCTATACAAGGACAGGGTCGGACGGCTACACCTTC.

The chain is built from TRBV6-5 and TRBJ1-2, with D uncertain. The CDR3 contains 13 residues. Trimming pared 3 bases from V and 3 bases from J, leaving 8 bases between. The germline V gene has CDR1 MNHEY and CDR2 SVGAGI. The CDR3 reads CASSYGVDYGYTF. The CDR3 DNA is TGTGCCAGCAGTTATGGGGTGGACTATGGCTACACCTTC.

The chain carries TRBV5-1 and TRBJ1-5; D gene uncertain. Trimming took 0 bases from V and 0 from J, leaving 7 bases between them. Germline V CDR1 and CDR2: SGHRS, YFSETQ. The CDR3 contains 15 residues. The CDR3 spells CASSLVPDSNQPQHF. The CDR3 coding sequence is TGCGCCAGCAGCTTGGTCCCAGATAGCAATCAGCCCCAGCATTTT.

The V call is TRBV6-5, the J call TRBJ2-5, with D perhaps TRBD1 or TRBD2 (7 bases each). TRBJ2-7 matches the DNA end more closely, so the J call is doubtful. Germline CDR1 MNHEY, CDR2 SVGAGI. This CDR3 has 15 amino acids. CDR3 amino acids: CASRLGGGGPDEQYF. The CDR3 nucleotides read TGTGCCAGCCGCCTCGGGGGAGGGGGCCCTGACGAGCAGTACTTC.

V usage is TRBV11-2 and J usage is TRBJ2-3; D assignment may be TRBD1 or TRBD2 (5 bases each). The germline V gene encodes CDR1 SGHAT and CDR2 FQNNGV. There are 13 residues in the CDR3. Between the trimmed V and J ends, which lost 6 bases and 4 bases, there was a span of 11 bases. CDR3 nucleotides: TGTGCCAGCAGGGGTGTGGGGGCAGATACGCAGTATTTT. Translating it yields CASRGVGADTQYF.

This sequence joins TRBV5-8 and TRBJ1-6; no firm D call. Germline V lookup: CDR1 SGHTS, CDR2 YDEGEE. Trimming took 4 bases from V and 7 from J, leaving 18 bases between them. This CDR3 comprises 16 residues. CDR3 in amino acids: CASSPLGGLMNSPLHF. The CDR3 DNA sequence: TGTGCCAGCAGCCCCCTCGGAGGGTTGATGAATTCACCCCTCCACTTT.

This clone was seen a few times. The chain employs TRBV10-3 and TRBJ1-1; D not certain. Germline assignment: CDR1 ENHRY and CDR2 SYGVKD. The V and J ends lost 8 bases and 2 bases respectively, with 15 bases between them. The CDR3 consists of 14 residues. Here the CDR3 reads CAILPDKSNTEAFF. The CDR3 coding sequence is TGTGCCATCCTCCCCGACAAGAGCAACACTGAAGCTTTCTTT.

V gene TRBV27 combines with J gene TRBJ1-6, with D tentatively TRBD1 (5 bases). The CDR3 is 19 residues long. Germline V gene lookup returns CDR1 MNHEY and CDR2 SMNVEV (reference sequence). V lost 5 bases and J 0 bases, leaving 20 bases between the germline ends. CDR3 nucleotides: TGTGCCAGCAGTCTGGTGAGGGGCGAGCATTACTCCTATAATTCACCCCTCCACTTT. Translated: CASSLVRGEHYSYNSPLHF.

This clone occurred many times. The genes are TRBV20-1 and TRBJ1-2; the D is unclear. V was shortened by 7 bases and J by 4 bases, with 1 base between the two germline ends. Germline-derived CDR1 and CDR2 are DFQATT and SNEGSKA (reference sequence). The CDR3 runs 8 residues. Here the CDR3 DNA reads TGCAGTGTCTATGGCTACACCTTC. Protein: CSVYGYTF.

This chain links TRBV29-1 with TRBJ1-2, with D unclear. This CDR3 has 14 residues. Germline V gene data show CDR1 as SQVTM and CDR2 as ANQGSEA. V lost 3 bases to trimming and J lost 2 bases, with 13 bases between them. CDR3 amino acids: CSVDSGGQNYGYTF. CDR3 sequence (DNA): TGCAGCGTTGATAGTGGAGGGCAGAACTATGGCTACACCTTC.

The chain carries TRBV6-1 and TRBJ2-2, with a possible D match to TRBD2 (6 bases). Per the germline V gene, CDR1 is MNHNS and CDR2 is SASEGT. CDR3 length: 15 amino acids. V was trimmed by 7 bases and J by 5 bases, leaving 17 bases between them. CDR3 amino acids: CASKGSGGETGELFF. In DNA form, the CDR3 reads TGTGCCAGCAAGGGTAGCGGAGGGGAGACCGGGGAGCTGTTTTTT.

The V and J genes are TRBV19 and TRBJ1-1, with TRBD1 matching 7 bases. Looked up from germline, CDR1 is LNHDA and CDR2 is SQIVND (reference sequence). The CDR3 has 17 residues. With 7 bases clipped from V and 6 bases from J, the junction kept 20 bases outside the gene matches. The CDR3 coding sequence is TGTGCCAGTACGGGACAGAACGTACCCGGGGCGAGGTCTGAAGCTTTCTTT. Its translation: CASTGQNVPGARSEAFF.

This chain links TRBV19 with TRBJ1-5; 8 nucleotides align to TRBD1. The CDR3 length is 15 residues. Unmatched junction bases numbered 7, after V lost 3 bases and J lost 6 bases. Germline lookup yields CDR1 LNHDA and CDR2 SQIVND (reference sequence). Here the CDR3 DNA reads TGTGCCAGTAGTATGGGACAGGTTGTAGGTCAGCCCCAGCATTTT. Its translation: CASSMGQVVGQPQHF.